The 22 T cell receptor beta chains in this list originate from one sample, sequenced in a study of cytomegalovirus exposure and HLA in healthy donors. Primers: 60 Vbeta forward and 13 Jbeta reverse. TCRdb's table, derived via immunoSEQ multiplex PCR, lists solely in-frame clones and lacks some. The sample has around 130,000 clones, just over 75% seen once. Sequencing used PBMCs. The source of these receptors is a woman aged 50 to 60 in good health and CMV-seronegative.

This rearrangement joins TRBV30 to TRBJ2-2; no clear D gene. CDR1 GTSNPN and CDR2 SVGIG come from the germline V gene (reference sequence). The CDR3 is made up of 13 amino acids. Trimming took 4 bases from V and 0 from J, leaving 6 bases between them. The CDR3: CAWTGSNTGELFF. The CDR3 nucleotides are TGTGCCTGGACAGGTTCGAACACCGGGGAGCTGTTTTTT. Supplemented by reference TRBV30 and TRBJ2-2, the full variable domain reads SQTIHQWPATLVQPVGSPLSLECTVEGTSNPNLYWYRQAAGRGLQLLFYSVGIGQISSEVPQNLSASRPQDRQFILSSKKLLLSDSGFYLCAWTGSNTGELFFGEGSRLTVL.

CDR3 region: CASAEGGNTEAFF. In nucleotides, the CDR3 is TGTGCCAGCGCGGAAGGGGGGAACACTGAAGCTTTCTTT. The chain joins TRBV9 to TRBJ1-1; D might be TRBD1 (6 bases). Deletions cut 7 bases from V and 1 base from J, with 11 bases between. Germline CDR1 reads SGDLS; CDR2 reads YYNGEE. The CDR3 spans 13 residues.

A few counts support this clone. This chain uses TRBV6-1 with TRBJ2-7, with no clear D. Germline CDR1 reads MNHNS; CDR2 reads SASEGT. The CDR3 is made up of 13 amino acids. Trimming removed 4 bases from V and 5 bases from J, with 12 bases in between. The CDR3: CASSAQPENEQYF. CDR3 bases: TGTGCCAGCAGTGCCCAACCCGAGAACGAGCAGTACTTC.

This clone appeared a few times. The genes are TRBV9 and TRBJ1-2; possible D gene TRBD1, 6 bases. Germline V gives CDR1 SGDLS, CDR2 YYNGEE. The CDR3 loop spans 17 amino acids. V shed 0 bases and J shed 6 bases, with 21 bases lying between them. The CDR3 DNA follows: TGTGCCAGCAGCGTAGGGGGCAGGGGAGGGGGAGGTAATGGCTACACCTTC. The encoded protein is CASSVGGRGGGGNGYTF.

For the CDR3, the DNA is TGTGCCAGCAGTCCCCGGGGTAGGGGGCACGACGAGCAGTACTTC. Translating gives CASSPRGRGHDEQYF. This chain joins TRBV27 and TRBJ2-7; 7 bases align to TRBD1. The CDR3 length is 15 residues. Unmatched junction bases numbered 12, after V lost 5 bases and J lost 5 bases. Germline V CDR1 and CDR2: MNHEY, SMNVEV (reference sequence).

This clone was found once. Sequence at one end of the junction differs from germline and may be a read error. The chain joins TRBV7-3 to TRBJ2-3; 10 bases fit TRBD2. The CDR3 extends over 15 amino acids. Germline-derived CDR1 and CDR2 are SGHTA and FQGTGA. This CDR3 reads CASSVTSGTGDTQYF. In DNA, the CDR3 is TGTGCCAGCAGCGTAACTAGCGGGACCGGGGATACGCAGTATTTT.

This chain connects TRBV6-5 to TRBJ1-1, with TRBD1 matching over 8 bases. CDR3 length: 13 residues. With 6 bases clipped from V and 10 bases from J, the junction kept 10 bases outside the gene matches. Per the germline V gene, CDR1 is MNHEY and CDR2 is SVGAGI. The CDR3 protein is CASSYRQGRGAFF. CDR3 coding DNA: TGTGCCAGCAGCTACAGACAGGGGAGAGGAGCTTTCTTT.

This clone was found once. CDR3: CASSLEQGTGELFF. The CDR3 DNA follows: TGTGCCAGCAGCTTGGAACAGGGAACCGGGGAGCTGTTTTTT. The chain couples TRBV5-4 to TRBJ2-2; D is perhaps TRBD1 (6 bases). CDR3 length: 14 amino acids. The V end lost 0 bases, the J end lost 5 bases, and 8 bases lay between the germline ends. Per the germline V gene, CDR1 is SGHNT and CDR2 is YYREEE (reference sequence).

This clone was found once. The chain joins TRBV18 to TRBJ1-4; D unresolved. Germline V lookup: CDR1 KGHSH, CDR2 LQKENI. Trimming cost V 6 bases and J 5 bases, with 10 bases left between them. The CDR3 is 13 amino acids. The CDR3: CASSVAQNEKLFF. As DNA, the CDR3 is TGTGCCAGCTCCGTGGCCCAGAATGAAAAACTGTTTTTT.

The J gene is TRBJ2-7, the V gene TRBV28, with 10 bases matching TRBD1. Germline loops: CDR1 MDHEN, CDR2 SYDVKM. The CDR3 length is 15 residues. Germline trimming cut 3 bases from V and 5 bases from J; bases unmatched to any gene: 7. This chain's CDR3 is CASSFPGQGIHEQYV. In DNA, the CDR3 is TGTGCCAGCAGTTTCCCGGGACAGGGGATCCACGAGCAGTACGTC.

The genes are TRBV19 and TRBJ2-1; 8 nucleotides align to TRBD1. This CDR3 spans 15 amino acids. Per the germline V gene, CDR1 is LNHDA and CDR2 is SQIVND (reference sequence). V lost 7 bases to trimming and J lost 0 bases; unmatched junction nucleotides: 5. CDR3 loop: CASNRGASSYNEQFF. CDR3 in DNA: TGTGCCAGTAACAGGGGGGCCAGCTCCTACAATGAGCAGTTCTTC.

This rearrangement joins TRBV7-3 to TRBJ2-3; the D gene is possibly TRBD2 (6 bases). Trimming shortened V by 5 bases and J by 3 bases, and 18 bases separated the two germline ends. The CDR3 sequence is 16 residues long. Germline CDR1 is SGHTA and CDR2 is FQGTGA. CDR3 residues: CASSPGPGRGTDTQYF. CDR3 DNA sequence: TGTGCCAGCAGCCCGGGGCCGGGCCGGGGGACAGATACGCAGTATTTT.

The chain combines TRBV9 with TRBJ1-3, with a possible D match to TRBD1 (6 bases). CDR1 and CDR2 from the germline V gene are SGDLS and YYNGEE. The CDR3 loop spans 14 amino acids. The V gene lost 4 bases and the J gene lost 4 bases, with 12 bases spanning the gap. The CDR3 bases are TGTGCCAGCAGCTCAAGGGGGATCGGAAACACCATATATTTT. This gives the protein CASSSRGIGNTIYF.

V gene TRBV6-6 combines with J gene TRBJ2-3; D may be TRBD2 (5 bases). V was pared by 6 bases and J by 6 bases, with 19 bases between. This CDR3 spans 15 amino acids. The germline CDR1 and CDR2 sequences are MNHNY and SVGAGI (reference sequence). Here the CDR3 reads CASRHSQDSRDTQYF. The CDR3 coding sequence is TGTGCCAGCAGACATTCTCAGGACTCCCGGGATACGCAGTATTTT.

Concerning this clone: A junction end diverges from the germline sequence, so it may reflect a read error. CDR3 region: CATSRAVRWNGQFF. The CDR3, as DNA: TGTGCCACCAGCAGAGCCGTGAGGTGGAATGGGCAGTTCTTC. The chain is built from TRBV15 and TRBJ2-1; D unresolved. The germline CDR1 and CDR2 sequences are LNHNV and YYDKDF (reference sequence). The CDR3 runs to 14 residues. The full variable domain, rest sourced from reference TRBV15 and TRBJ2-1, is DAMVIQNPRYQVTQFGKPVTLSCSQTLNHNVMYWYQQKSSQAPKLLFHYYDKDFNNEADTPDNFQSRRPNTSFCFLDIRSPGLGDTAMYLCATSRAVRWNGQFFGPGTRLTVL.

The chain couples TRBV25-1 to TRBJ2-2; D gene ambiguous. Looked up from germline, CDR1 is MGHDK and CDR2 is SYGVNS. Deletions cut 4 bases from V and 3 bases from J, with 9 bases between. The CDR3 loop spans 14 amino acids. The CDR3 DNA is TGTGCCAGCAGTGCCATGCAGTACACCGGGGAGCTGTTTTTT. It encodes CASSAMQYTGELFF.

The chain uses TRBV15 and TRBJ2-7; 7 positions match TRBD1. V was pared by 3 bases and J by 2 bases, with 1 base of the junction left unmatched. Germline CDR1 reads LNHNV; CDR2 reads YYDKDF (reference sequence). The CDR3 runs to 13 residues. Here the CDR3 reads CATSRDRTYEQYF. The CDR3 DNA sequence: TGTGCCACCAGCAGGGACAGGACCTACGAGCAGTACTTC.

The J gene is TRBJ2-2, the V gene TRBV4-3; D might be TRBD2 (6 bases). Germline V gene sequence: CDR1 LGHNA, CDR2 YSLEER. V lost 0 bases and J 2 bases, leaving 10 bases between the germline ends. The CDR3 totals 16 residues. This CDR3 is CASSQEGAGNTGELFF. The CDR3 nucleotides are TGCGCCAGCAGCCAAGAAGGAGCGGGTAACACCGGGGAGCTGTTTTTT.

The chain joins TRBV9 to TRBJ1-2; 8 nucleotides align to TRBD1. Looked up from germline, CDR1 is SGDLS and CDR2 is YYNGEE. Unmatched junction bases numbered 4, after V lost 5 bases and J lost 4 bases. The CDR3 totals 13 residues. In nucleotides, the CDR3 is TGTGCCAGCAGAGGGACAGGTCTCTATGGCTACACCTTC. Protein sequence: CASRGTGLYGYTF.

The genes are TRBV2 and TRBJ2-5, with D uncertain. With 1 base removed from V and 1 base from J, the gap between germline ends came to 10 bases. CDR1 is SNHLY, CDR2 FYNNEI, per germline. This CDR3 has 15 amino acids. The CDR3 loop is CASSEGTVPQETQYF. CDR3 nucleotide sequence: TGTGCCAGCAGTGAAGGAACAGTACCCCAAGAGACCCAGTACTTC.

The chain is built from TRBV4-2 and TRBJ2-2; 12 bases match TRBD1. The germline gives CDR1 LGHNA, CDR2 YNFKEQ. V shed 4 bases, J shed 8 bases, and the junction held 5 bases outside the gene matches. The CDR3 has 15 amino acids. CDR3 residues: CASSLGTGGMGELFF. CDR3 in DNA: TGTGCCAGCAGCCTCGGGACAGGGGGCATGGGGGAGCTGTTTTTT.

The chain employs TRBV12-5 and TRBJ2-2, with 7 nucleotides matching TRBD1. CDR3 length: 15 amino acids. J was trimmed by 2 bases and V by 6 bases; bases with no gene match: 6. Germline V gene data show CDR1 as LGHNT and CDR2 as FRNRAP. DNA for the CDR3: TGTGCTAGTGGCCTGACAGGGATCAACACCGGGGAGCTGTTTTTT. Residues: CASGLTGINTGELFF.